The next 27 T cell receptor beta chains were all read from a single sample in a study of OX40 agonist ivuxolimab in advanced cancers. The repertoire was sequenced with immunoSEQ multiplex PCR; TCRdb's copy has only in-frame clones and lacks some. The table has tens of thousands of clones, around 90% seen once. Material: CD4+ or CD8+ T cells sorted from blood, obtained in a trial of the OX40 agonist ivuxolimab. These receptor sequences come from an adult with an advanced solid tumor such as melanoma, head and neck, liver or kidney cancer.

The chain carries TRBV6-6 and TRBJ2-5; a weak D match, TRBD2 (6 bases). CDR3 length equals 13 residues. Germline V gene lookup returns CDR1 MNHNY and CDR2 SVGAGI (reference sequence). V was clipped by 7 bases and J by 2 bases, with 11 bases between them. CDR3 DNA: TGTGCCAGCACCTTTAGCGGACAAGAGACCCAGTACTTC. This encodes CASTFSGQETQYF.

The chain recombines TRBV5-1 with TRBJ2-3; TRBD2 matches at 7 bases. J was trimmed by 0 bases and V by 4 bases; bases with no gene match: 5. CDR1 is SGHRS and CDR2 is YFSETQ in the germline V gene. CDR3 size: 15 residues. CDR3 amino acids: CASSPTGGSTDTQYF. The CDR3 coding sequence is TGCGCCAGCAGCCCGACGGGGGGTAGCACAGATACGCAGTATTTT.

This sequence joins TRBV9 and TRBJ1-2, with a tentative D call TRBD1 (6 bases). CDR1 is SGDLS, CDR2 YYNGEE, per germline. V was shortened by 7 bases and J by 2 bases, with 9 bases between the two germline ends. The CDR3 covers 12 residues. The chain's CDR3 is CASEGGNYGYTF. Here the CDR3 DNA reads TGTGCCAGCGAAGGGGGGAACTATGGCTACACCTTC.

This clone was counted between two and nine times. This chain uses TRBV10-1 with TRBJ1-5; 9 positions match TRBD1. Germline lookup yields CDR1 WNHNN and CDR2 SYGVQD (reference sequence). V lost 6 bases to trimming and J lost 9 bases; unmatched junction nucleotides: 6. This CDR3 has 13 amino acids. CDR3 loop: CASRDRGNVPQHF. For the CDR3, the DNA is TGCGCCAGCAGGGACAGGGGTAATGTGCCCCAGCATTTT.

This sequence joins TRBV27 and TRBJ2-7; TRBD1 is a possible D gene (6 bases). The germline V gene has CDR1 MNHEY and CDR2 SMNVEV (reference sequence). Trimming took off 6 bases at V and 4 bases at J, with 16 bases between the two ends. This CDR3 is 14 amino acids long. The CDR3 is CASRSDRVPYEQYF. In DNA form, the CDR3 reads TGTGCCAGCAGGTCGGACAGAGTACCTTACGAGCAGTACTTC.

V is TRBV6-5 and J is TRBJ1-1, with 10 bases matching TRBD1. The junction had 0 bases not matched to a gene; V was cut back by 5 bases and J by 6 bases. CDR3 length: 12 amino acids. CDR1 is MNHEY and CDR2 is SVGAGI in the germline V gene. Here the CDR3 reads CASSGTGAEAFF. The CDR3 region has the DNA TGTGCCAGCAGTGGGACAGGGGCTGAAGCTTTCTTT.

V and J are TRBV5-1 and TRBJ1-1; D gene ambiguous. Germline V gene lookup returns CDR1 SGHRS and CDR2 YFSETQ. The CDR3 has 18 residues. Trimming shortened V by 0 bases and J by 1 base, and 19 bases separated the two germline ends. The CDR3 sequence: CASSLGHPPGTKNTEAFF. CDR3 coding DNA: TGCGCCAGCAGCTTGGGGCATCCCCCGGGAACAAAGAACACTGAAGCTTTCTTT.

The chain couples TRBV14 to TRBJ1-2; no definite D call. Germline CDR1 SGHDN, CDR2 FVKESK. The CDR3 sequence is 13 residues long. Trimming pared 4 bases from V and 6 bases from J, leaving 12 bases between. The CDR3 DNA follows: TGTGCCAGCAGCCTCGCGAGGTTGAATGGCTACACCTTC. Encoded protein: CASSLARLNGYTF.

This rearrangement joins TRBV5-1 to TRBJ2-1; D call uncertain. Between the trimmed V and J ends, which lost 3 bases and 7 bases, there was a span of 8 bases. CDR1 is SGHRS and CDR2 is YFSETQ in the germline V gene. The CDR3 runs 12 residues. The CDR3 region is CASSYRWNEQFF. CDR3 in DNA: TGCGCCAGCAGCTATCGTTGGAATGAGCAGTTCTTC.

V gene TRBV30 combines with J gene TRBJ1-5, with unresolved D. V shed 2 bases and J shed 2 bases, with 10 bases lying between them. CDR1 is GTSNPN, CDR2 SVGIG, per germline (reference sequence). The CDR3 has 14 residues. The CDR3: CAWSPLNRNQPQHF. The CDR3 nucleotides read TGTGCCTGGAGTCCCCTCAACCGCAATCAGCCCCAGCATTTT. The complete variable domain, with remaining parts taken from reference TRBV30 and TRBJ1-5, reads SQTIHQWPATLVQPVGSPLSLECTVEGTSNPNLYWYRQAAGRGLQLLFYSVGIGQISSEVPQNLSASRPQDRQFILSSKKLLLSDSGFYLCAWSPLNRNQPQHFGDGTRLSIL.

The chain recombines TRBV10-3 with TRBJ2-1; D ambiguous. The germline CDR1 and CDR2 sequences are ENHRY and SYGVKD. V was cut by 0 bases and J by 5 bases, with 8 bases left in between. The CDR3 is 14 amino acids. CDR3 protein: CAISESAANNEQFF. CDR3 nucleotides: TGTGCCATCAGTGAGTCAGCAGCAAACAATGAGCAGTTCTTC.

V and J are TRBV5-1 and TRBJ2-1; 11 positions agree with TRBD2. This CDR3 is built from 15 residues. V was pared by 3 bases and J by 7 bases, with 6 bases of the junction left unmatched. Germline lookup yields CDR1 SGHRS and CDR2 YFSETQ. Written as DNA, the CDR3 is TGCGCCAGCAGCTACACTAGCGGGAGAACGAATGAGCAGTTCTTC. This gives the protein CASSYTSGRTNEQFF. The variable domain in full, completed from reference TRBV5-1 and TRBJ2-1, reads KAGVTQTPRYLIKTRGQQVTLSCSPISGHRSVSWYQQTPGQGLQFLFEYFSETQRNKGNFPGRFSGRQFSNSRSEMNVSTLELGDSALYLCASSYTSGRTNEQFFGPGTRLTVL.

The rearrangement joins TRBV7-9 to TRBJ2-5, with TRBD1 matching 12 bases. From germline, CDR1 is SEHNR and CDR2 FQNEAQ (reference sequence). V lost 5 bases to trimming and J lost 5 bases; unmatched junction nucleotides: 9. CDR3 length: 16 amino acids. The CDR3 region is CASSPYGTGGEETQYF. The CDR3 region has the DNA TGTGCCAGCAGCCCCTACGGGACAGGGGGCGAGGAGACCCAGTACTTC.

This rearrangement joins TRBV2 to TRBJ1-1; D gene unclear. This CDR3 region has 12 residues. The V end lost 1 base, the J end lost 9 bases, and 9 bases lay between the germline ends. CDR1 is SNHLY, CDR2 FYNNEI, per germline. The CDR3 is CASSEVVGQAFF. The CDR3 DNA reads TGTGCCAGCAGTGAAGTAGTGGGCCAAGCTTTCTTT.

Only a few counts were recorded for this clone. V and J are TRBV2 and TRBJ1-5; a possible D gene is TRBD1 (5 bases). Trimming removed 4 bases at V and 8 bases at J, with 12 bases between. This CDR3 region has 13 residues. The germline gives CDR1 SNHLY, CDR2 FYNNEI. CDR3 DNA sequence: TGTGCCAGCAGTGGGGACCCGATAGAGCCCCAGCATTTT. Protein sequence: CASSGDPIEPQHF.

J is TRBJ2-5 and V is TRBV7-9; tentatively, D is TRBD1 (7 bases). Trimming cost V 5 bases and J 4 bases, with 17 bases left between them. From germline, CDR1 is SEHNR and CDR2 FQNEAQ (reference sequence). The CDR3 spans 15 residues. The CDR3 nucleotides are TGTGCCAGCAGCCCCGGGGGCAGGGGGGTAGAGACCCAGTACTTC. Translating gives CASSPGGRGVETQYF. Using reference TRBV7-9 and TRBJ2-5 for the parts outside the CDR3, the full variable domain is DTGVSQNPRHKITKRGQNVTFRCDPISEHNRLYWYRQTLGQGPEFLTYFQNEAQLEKSRLLSDRFSAERPKGSFSTLEIQRTEQGDSAMYLCASSPGGRGVETQYFGPGTRLLVL.

The sample holds many counts of this clone. This rearrangement joins TRBV7-2 to TRBJ1-2; D not resolved. Germline V gene sequence: CDR1 SGHTA, CDR2 FQGNSA. The CDR3 has 16 residues. V dropped 8 bases and J dropped 3 bases, with 22 bases sitting between them. The CDR3 protein is CASQYSYGSTHYGYTF. As DNA, the CDR3 is TGTGCCAGCCAGTACTCCTACGGTAGCACCCACTATGGCTACACCTTC.

V usage is TRBV7-9 and J usage is TRBJ2-1; D is tentatively TRBD1 or TRBD2 (6 bases each). The CDR3 contains 17 residues. Trimming removed 7 bases from V and 3 bases from J, with 22 bases in between. CDR1 SEHNR and CDR2 FQNEAQ come from the germline V gene (reference sequence). CDR3 nucleotide sequence: TGTGCCAGCACCAATCTTAGGGGGGCATCGAGCTACAATGAGCAGTTCTTC. Its translation is CASTNLRGASSYNEQFF.

The rearrangement uses TRBV7-2 and TRBJ2-3; 10 bases fit TRBD2. CDR3 length equals 16 residues. Germline V gene sequence: CDR1 SGHTA, CDR2 FQGNSA. V was pared by 4 bases and J by 6 bases, with 10 bases of the junction left unmatched. CDR3 sequence: CASSSRLAGSGDTQYF. CDR3 sequence (DNA): TGTGCCAGCAGCTCCCGACTAGCGGGTAGTGGCGATACGCAGTATTTT. The full variable domain, rest sourced from reference TRBV7-2 and TRBJ2-3, is GAGVSQSPSNKVTEKGKDVELRCDPISGHTALYWYRQSLGQGLEFLIYFQGNSAPDKSGLPSDRFSAERTGGSVSTLTIQRTQQEDSAVYLCASSSRLAGSGDTQYFGPGTRLTVL.

This chain joins TRBV27 and TRBJ2-5; D might be TRBD1 (5 bases). V shed 3 bases and J shed 0 bases, with 8 bases lying between them. Germline V gives CDR1 MNHEY, CDR2 SMNVEV (reference sequence). The CDR3 loop spans 14 amino acids. DNA for the CDR3: TGTGCCAGCAGTTTGGGGCGGAACCAAGAGACCCAGTACTTC. Its protein product is CASSLGRNQETQYF.

The rearrangement uses TRBV6-5 and TRBJ2-7; D is unresolved. V was cut by 5 bases and J by 1 base, with 12 bases left in between. The CDR3 length is 14 residues. CDR1 is MNHEY, CDR2 SVGAGI, per germline. The CDR3: CASSPETESYEQYF. CDR3 DNA sequence: TGTGCCAGCAGTCCTGAGACTGAGTCCTACGAGCAGTACTTC.

V usage is TRBV7-3 and J usage is TRBJ1-2; D remains ambiguous. V lost 2 bases, J lost 3 bases, and 7 bases lay in between. This CDR3 has 13 residues. CDR1 is SGHTA and CDR2 is FQGTGA in the germline V gene. CDR3 nucleotides: TGTGCCAGCAGCTTAGGGCCCGACTATGGCTACACCTTC. It encodes CASSLGPDYGYTF.

The rearrangement links TRBV18 to TRBJ1-2, with 9 bases that match TRBD1. Germline trimming cut 8 bases from V and 4 bases from J; bases unmatched to any gene: 14. This CDR3 is built from 16 residues. Per germline, CDR1 KGHSH and CDR2 LQKENI. The chain's CDR3 is CASAFTTGTGRYGYTF. For the CDR3, the DNA is TGTGCCAGCGCGTTCACGACTGGGACAGGGCGCTATGGCTACACCTTC.

J is TRBJ2-1 and V is TRBV4-1; 11 bases match TRBD2. Looked up from germline, CDR1 is MGHRA and CDR2 is YSYEKL. J lost 4 bases, V lost 6 bases, and 5 bases had no gene match. The CDR3 contains 15 residues. The CDR3 here is CASREGLAVYNEQFF. The CDR3 bases are TGCGCCAGCAGGGAGGGACTAGCGGTTTACAATGAGCAGTTCTTC.

This clone has more than one count but fewer than ten. The V call is TRBV5-5, the J call TRBJ2-1; the D call may be TRBD1 or TRBD2 (5 bases each). This CDR3 comprises 15 residues. From germline, CDR1 is SGHKS and CDR2 YYEKEE (reference sequence). Trimming left V 2 bases short and J 7 bases short, with 16 bases between. The CDR3 DNA reads TGTGCCAGCAGCTTCGGGACCACCGGAGGTAATGAGCAGTTCTTC. This codes for CASSFGTTGGNEQFF.

V is TRBV21-1 and J is TRBJ1-2; TRBD1, as called in the table, went unchecked against the DNA. TRBV21-1 is classified as a pseudogene. This CDR3 region has 14 residues. CDR3 nucleotide sequence: TGTGCCAGCAGCAAAAAAACAGGGGTGGATGGCTACACCTTC. Translated: CASSKKTGVDGYTF.

The J gene is TRBJ2-1, the V gene TRBV7-3; the D is unclear. V lost 5 bases, J lost 6 bases, and 14 bases lay in between. The germline V gene encodes CDR1 SGHTA and CDR2 FQGTGA. The CDR3 runs to 14 residues. The CDR3 is CASSPARPGNEQFF. Written as DNA, the CDR3 is TGTGCCAGCAGCCCCGCCAGACCCGGCAATGAGCAGTTCTTC.